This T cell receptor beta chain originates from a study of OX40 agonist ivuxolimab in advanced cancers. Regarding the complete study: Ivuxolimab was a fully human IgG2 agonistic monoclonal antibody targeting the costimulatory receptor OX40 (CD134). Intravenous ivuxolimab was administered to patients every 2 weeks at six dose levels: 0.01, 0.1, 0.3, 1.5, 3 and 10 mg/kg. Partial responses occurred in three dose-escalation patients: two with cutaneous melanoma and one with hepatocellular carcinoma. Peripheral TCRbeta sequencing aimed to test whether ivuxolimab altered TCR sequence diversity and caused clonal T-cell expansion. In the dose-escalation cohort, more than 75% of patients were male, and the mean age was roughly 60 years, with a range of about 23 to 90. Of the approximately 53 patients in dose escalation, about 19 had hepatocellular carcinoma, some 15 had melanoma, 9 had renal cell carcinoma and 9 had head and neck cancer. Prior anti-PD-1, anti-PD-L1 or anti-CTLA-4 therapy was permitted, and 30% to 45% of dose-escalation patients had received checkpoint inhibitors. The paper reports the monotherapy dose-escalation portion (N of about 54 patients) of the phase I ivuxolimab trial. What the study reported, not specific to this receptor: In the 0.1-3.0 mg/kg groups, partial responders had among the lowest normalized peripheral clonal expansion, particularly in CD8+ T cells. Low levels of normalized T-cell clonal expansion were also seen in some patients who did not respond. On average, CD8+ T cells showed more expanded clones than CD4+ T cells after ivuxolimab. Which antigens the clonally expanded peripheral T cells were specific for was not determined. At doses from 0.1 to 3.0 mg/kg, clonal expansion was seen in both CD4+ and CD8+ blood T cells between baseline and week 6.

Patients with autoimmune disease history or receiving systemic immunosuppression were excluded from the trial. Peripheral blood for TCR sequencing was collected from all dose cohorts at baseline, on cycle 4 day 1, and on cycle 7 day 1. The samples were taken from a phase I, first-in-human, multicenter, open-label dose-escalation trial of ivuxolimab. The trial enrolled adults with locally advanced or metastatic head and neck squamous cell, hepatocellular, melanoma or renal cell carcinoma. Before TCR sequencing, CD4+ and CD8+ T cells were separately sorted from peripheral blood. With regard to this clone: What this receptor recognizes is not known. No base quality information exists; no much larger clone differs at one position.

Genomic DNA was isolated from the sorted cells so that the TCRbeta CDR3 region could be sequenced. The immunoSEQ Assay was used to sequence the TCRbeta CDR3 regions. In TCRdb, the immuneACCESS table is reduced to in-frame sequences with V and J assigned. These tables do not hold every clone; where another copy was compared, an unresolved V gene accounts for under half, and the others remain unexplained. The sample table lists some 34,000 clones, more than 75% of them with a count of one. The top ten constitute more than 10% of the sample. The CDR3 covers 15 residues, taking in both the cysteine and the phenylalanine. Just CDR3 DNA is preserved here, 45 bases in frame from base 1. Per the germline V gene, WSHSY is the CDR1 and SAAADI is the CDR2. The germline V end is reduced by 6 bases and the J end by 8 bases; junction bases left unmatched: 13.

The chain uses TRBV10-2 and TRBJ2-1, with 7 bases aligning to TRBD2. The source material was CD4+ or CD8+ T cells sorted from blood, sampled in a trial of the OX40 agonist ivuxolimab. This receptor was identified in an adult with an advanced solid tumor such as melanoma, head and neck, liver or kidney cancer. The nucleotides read TGCGCCAGCAGAACAGCGGGACCATCTTGGGATGAGCAGTTCTTC. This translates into CASRTAGPSWDEQFF.